The 29 T cell receptor beta chains below come from one sample, sequenced in a study of T cell responses to AZD1222 COVID-19 vaccine. The method was immunoSEQ multiplex PCR; TCRdb's version includes in-frame clones alone and lacks a portion of them. The sample has some 170,000 clones; around nine tenths are singletons. This sample comprised peripheral blood, obtained on day 0 of AZD1222 vaccination. The receptors stem from an adult in good health.

This clone is a singleton in its sample. The V and J genes are TRBV4-1 and TRBJ1-1; D gene uncertain. The germline gives CDR1 MGHRA, CDR2 YSYEKL. CDR3 length: 16 amino acids. Deletions cut 0 bases from V and 5 bases from J, with 16 bases between. The CDR3 is CASSQDRATGGTEAFF. Written as DNA, the CDR3 is TGCGCCAGCAGCCAAGATAGGGCGACGGGTGGGACTGAAGCTTTCTTT.

The chain couples TRBV20-1 to TRBJ2-3, with D possibly matching TRBD2 (7 bases). The CDR3 has 15 amino acids. The germline V gene encodes CDR1 DFQATT and CDR2 SNEGSKA (reference sequence). Trimming left V 3 bases short and J 2 bases short, with 15 bases between. The CDR3 nucleotides are TGCAGTGCTAGTAGGGGAGGGGGGCCCACAGATACGCAGTATTTT. Protein sequence: CSASRGGGPTDTQYF.

This CDR3 is CATSDRIPGNTEQFF. The CDR3 DNA sequence: TGTGCCACCAGTGACCGAATCCCAGGGAATACGGAGCAGTTCTTC. The genes are TRBV24-1 and TRBJ2-1; tentatively, D is TRBD1 (5 bases). Germline loops: CDR1 KGHDR, CDR2 SFDVKD. V was cut by 4 bases and J by 10 bases, with 19 bases left in between. CDR3 length: 15 residues.

CDR3 nucleotide sequence: TGTGCCAGCAGTGACGGGGGGCCTGAAAAACTGTTTTTT. Translation gives CASSDGGPEKLFF. V is TRBV2 and J is TRBJ1-4; tentative D call: TRBD1 (6 bases). CDR3 length: 13 amino acids. Per germline, CDR1 SNHLY and CDR2 FYNNEI. Trimming took 3 bases from V and 7 from J, leaving 9 bases between them.

The chain has TRBV6-5 and TRBJ1-1; D unresolved. The germline V gene encodes CDR1 MNHEY and CDR2 SVGAGI. This CDR3 region has 15 residues. The V and J ends lost 2 bases and 2 bases respectively, with 12 bases between them. In DNA form, the CDR3 reads TGTGCCAGCAGTTACGCGAAGAGGGCCAACACTGAAGCTTTCTTT. As protein: CASSYAKRANTEAFF.

In this sample, this clone turned up once. The chain couples TRBV19 to TRBJ1-3; D is perhaps TRBD1 (5 bases). This CDR3 contains 14 residues. The germline V and J ends were trimmed by 7 bases and 1 base, with 11 bases remaining between them. Germline V gene lookup returns CDR1 LNHDA and CDR2 SQIVND (reference sequence). CDR3 nucleotide sequence: TGTGCCAGTACCCACGACAGATCTGGAAACACCATATATTTT. Protein sequence: CASTHDRSGNTIYF.

The chain couples TRBV2 to TRBJ1-5, with D tentatively TRBD1 (5 bases). The V end was cut by 1 base, the J end by 6 bases, with 10 bases between. The CDR3 is 14 amino acids. CDR1 and CDR2 (germline): SNHLY, FYNNEI. CDR3 loop: CASSEGQGGQPQHF. CDR3 bases: TGTGCCAGCAGTGAAGGTCAGGGAGGTCAGCCCCAGCATTTT.

The chain combines TRBV19 with TRBJ2-3; 10 bases fit TRBD2. CDR3 length equals 14 residues. With V trimmed by 4 bases and J by 11 bases, 9 bases remained unmatched. Germline V lookup: CDR1 LNHDA, CDR2 SQIVND (reference sequence). The chain's CDR3 is CASSTTLSGRLQYF. The CDR3 DNA reads TGTGCCAGTAGTACCACCCTTAGCGGGAGGTTGCAGTATTTT. Complete variable domain (other parts from reference TRBV19 and TRBJ2-3): DGGITQSPKYLFRKEGQNVTLSCEQNLNHDAMYWYRQDPGQGLRLIYYSQIVNDFQKGDIAEGYSVSREKKESFPLTVTSAQKNPTAFYLCASSTTLSGRLQYFGPGTRLTVL.

The chain carries TRBV7-3 and TRBJ1-5; 8 bases match TRBD1. Germline loops: CDR1 SGHTA, CDR2 FQGTGA. This CDR3 comprises 13 residues. Losses at the gene ends were 8 bases for V and 6 bases for J; bases not matched to a gene: 6. The CDR3 DNA reads as TGTGCCAGCGGCAGGGGGCCAAGTCAGCCCCAGCATTTT. Its protein is CASGRGPSQPQHF.

The V and J genes are TRBV5-5 and TRBJ2-7; D remains ambiguous. The CDR3 loop spans 13 amino acids. The germline gives CDR1 SGHKS, CDR2 YYEKEE (reference sequence). Trimming removed 2 bases at V and 2 bases at J, with 8 bases between. CDR3 region: CASSLMGPYEQYF. Here the CDR3 DNA reads TGTGCCAGCAGCTTAATGGGCCCCTACGAGCAGTACTTC. The full variable domain, in which reference TRBV5-5 and TRBJ2-7 provide the parts outside the CDR3, is DAGVTQSPTHLIKTRGQQVTLRCSPISGHKSVSWYQQVLGQGPQFIFQYYEKEERGRGNFPDRFSARQFPNYSSELNVNALLLGDSALYLCASSLMGPYEQYFGPGTRLTVT.

Regarding this clone: One junction end disagrees with the germline gene, perhaps due to a read error. The chain recombines TRBV5-1 with TRBJ2-3, with TRBD2 matching over 8 bases. This CDR3 has 16 residues. Germline CDR1 and CDR2: SGHRS and YFSETQ. CDR3 region: CASSLRDGRGTDTQYF. CDR3 bases: TGCGCCAGCAGCTTGAGGGACGGGAGGGGCACCGATACGCAGTATTTT.

The gene calls are TRBV7-2 and TRBJ2-7; no firm D call. The CDR3 has 13 amino acids. V lost 1 base, J lost 2 bases, and 6 bases lay in between. Germline values: CDR1 SGHTA, CDR2 FQGNSA. DNA for the CDR3: TGTGCCAGCAGCTTAGAGGTGGCCTACGAGCAGTACGTC. Residues: CASSLEVAYEQYV.

V usage is TRBV5-1 and J usage is TRBJ1-2; D is ambiguous. Between the trimmed V and J ends, which lost 4 bases and 8 bases, there was a span of 15 bases. The CDR3 extends over 13 amino acids. Germline lookup yields CDR1 SGHRS and CDR2 YFSETQ. Here the CDR3 reads CASSEEGLRGYTF. Written as DNA, the CDR3 is TGCGCCAGCAGCGAGGAGGGTCTCAGGGGCTACACCTTC.

V gene TRBV10-2 combines with J gene TRBJ2-7; tentatively, D is TRBD2 (6 bases). This CDR3 has 13 amino acids. Trimming took off 7 bases at V and 0 bases at J, with 10 bases between the two ends. Germline V gives CDR1 WSHSY, CDR2 SAAADI. The CDR3 nucleotides are TGCGCCAGCACGGACGGGGGCTCCTACGAGCAGTACTTC. This gives the protein CASTDGGSYEQYF.

The chain links TRBV5-1 to TRBJ1-1, with a possible D match to TRBD1 (5 bases). CDR3 length: 14 residues. Trimming stripped 2 bases from V and 6 bases from J, with 14 bases between. In germline, CDR1 is SGHRS, CDR2 YFSETQ. In nucleotides, the CDR3 is TGCGCCAGCAGCTTTACCGGGACGAGGGCTGAAGCTTTCTTT. This translates into CASSFTGTRAEAFF.

The genes are TRBV7-3 and TRBJ1-6; D perhaps matches TRBD1 (6 bases). Germline V gene sequence: CDR1 SGHTA, CDR2 FQGTGA. The CDR3 sequence is 18 residues long. Trimming cost V 2 bases and J 7 bases, with 21 bases left between them. CDR3 protein: CASSLLGPGGGRNSPLHF. CDR3 in DNA: TGTGCCAGCAGCTTATTAGGCCCTGGCGGGGGGCGCAATTCACCCCTCCACTTT.

The chain combines TRBV6-2 or TRBV6-3 with TRBJ2-7; 12 bases agree with TRBD2. Looked up from germline, CDR1 is MNHEY and CDR2 is SVGEGT. The trim removed 4 bases at V and 4 bases at J, leaving 8 bases unmatched. The CDR3 has 16 residues. This CDR3 reads CASSFGLAGSVYEQYF. For the CDR3, the DNA is TGTGCCAGCAGTTTTGGACTAGCGGGATCGGTTTACGAGCAGTACTTC.

The rearrangement links TRBV27 to TRBJ1-4; TRBD1 is a possible D gene (5 bases). CDR3 size: 14 residues. The V end lost 6 bases, the J end lost 9 bases, and 17 bases lay between the germline ends. The germline V gene has CDR1 MNHEY and CDR2 SMNVEV (reference sequence). The CDR3 nucleotides read TGTGCCAGCAGCCCCGGGACCTCAGCGAAAAAACTGTTTTTT. This gives the protein CASSPGTSAKKLFF. Full variable domain (remainder filled in from reference TRBV27 and TRBJ1-4): EAQVTQNPRYLITVTGKKLTVTCSQNMNHEYMSWYRQDPGLGLRQIYYSMNVEVTDKGDVPEGYKVSRKEKRNFPLILESPSPNQTSLYFCASSPGTSAKKLFFGSGTQLSVL.

The V gene is TRBV2, the J gene TRBJ2-5; 9 bases line up with TRBD2. The junction had 15 bases not matched to a gene; V was cut back by 5 bases and J by 8 bases. The CDR3 runs to 16 residues. The germline CDR1 and CDR2 sequences are SNHLY and FYNNEI. The CDR3 sequence: CASSFQGLAGSFTQYF. The CDR3 DNA sequence: TGTGCCAGCAGTTTCCAGGGGCTAGCGGGGTCATTCACCCAGTACTTC. The full variable domain, rest sourced from reference TRBV2 and TRBJ2-5, is EPEVTQTPSHQVTQMGQEVILRCVPISNHLYFYWYRQILGQKVEFLVSFYNNEISEKSEIFDDQFSVERPDGSNFTLKIRSTKLEDSAMYFCASSFQGLAGSFTQYFGPGTRLLVL.

This sequence joins TRBV5-1 and TRBJ1-5, with D maybe TRBD1 (5 bases). Trimming took off 2 bases at V and 5 bases at J, with 14 bases between the two ends. In germline, CDR1 is SGHRS, CDR2 YFSETQ. The CDR3 loop spans 15 amino acids. The CDR3 DNA reads as TGCGCCAGCAGCTTCACTGGTCAAGGGGATCAGCCCCAGCATTTT. Protein product: CASSFTGQGDQPQHF. Full variable domain (rest looked up from reference TRBV5-1 and TRBJ1-5): KAGVTQTPRYLIKTRGQQVTLSCSPISGHRSVSWYQQTPGQGLQFLFEYFSETQRNKGNFPGRFSGRQFSNSRSEMNVSTLELGDSALYLCASSFTGQGDQPQHFGDGTRLSIL.

This chain links TRBV27 with TRBJ1-1; tentatively, D is TRBD1 (5 bases). CDR1 is MNHEY, CDR2 SMNVEV, per germline (reference sequence). V lost 6 bases, J lost 1 base, and 9 bases lay in between. This CDR3 has 13 residues. This CDR3 is CASSPGGNTEAFF. CDR3 DNA: TGTGCCAGCAGCCCTGGGGGGAACACTGAAGCTTTCTTT.

The chain uses TRBV11-2 and TRBJ2-7; 10 bases match TRBD2. From germline, CDR1 is SGHAT and CDR2 FQNNGV. J was trimmed by 6 bases and V by 1 base; bases with no gene match: 9. This CDR3 has 16 residues. The CDR3 reads CASSLVSAGGVAEQYF. The CDR3, as DNA: TGTGCCAGCAGCTTAGTTTCAGCGGGAGGGGTCGCCGAGCAGTACTTC. The full variable domain, with the rest looked up from reference TRBV11-2 and TRBJ2-7, is EAGVAQSPRYKIIEKRQSVAFWCNPISGHATLYWYQQILGQGPKLLIQFQNNGVVDDSQLPKDRFSAERLKGVDSTLKIQPAKLEDSAVYLCASSLVSAGGVAEQYFGPGTRLTVT.

For this clone: The same CDR3 arises from other DNA sequences in this sample as well. The chain combines TRBV5-1 with TRBJ1-1; unclear D gene. This CDR3 has 14 residues. V lost 4 bases to trimming and J lost 1 base, with 11 bases between them. Germline CDR1 reads SGHRS; CDR2 reads YFSETQ. As DNA, the CDR3 is TGCGCCAGCAGCCGGGAAGGCCGGAACACTGAAGCTTTCTTT. Translated, it gives CASSREGRNTEAFF.

The V call is TRBV5-1, the J call TRBJ2-2; D is ambiguous. Trimming removed 2 bases from V and 4 bases from J, with 15 bases in between. The CDR3 sequence is 16 residues long. CDR1 SGHRS and CDR2 YFSETQ come from the germline V gene. The CDR3 DNA is TGCGCCAGCAGCTTCGAGGCGCGGAGCATCACCGGGGAGCTGTTTTTT. It specifies CASSFEARSITGELFF.

The gene calls are TRBV2 and TRBJ1-4; D remains unclear. Trimming shortened V by 0 bases and J by 7 bases, and 9 bases separated the two germline ends. The CDR3 extends over 14 amino acids. CDR1 is SNHLY, CDR2 FYNNEI, per germline. CDR3: CASSEALRGEKLFF. Here the CDR3 DNA reads TGTGCCAGCAGTGAAGCGCTTCGGGGTGAAAAACTGTTTTTT.

CDR3 coding DNA: TGTGCCAGCAGCTTCGGGGCAGCGGAAGAGACCCAGTACTTC. Protein sequence: CASSFGAAEETQYF. The chain joins TRBV5-4 to TRBJ2-5; D is perhaps TRBD1 or TRBD2 (5 bases each). Trimming removed 2 bases at V and 3 bases at J, with 11 bases between. Per the germline V gene, CDR1 is SGHNT and CDR2 is YYREEE (reference sequence). The CDR3 loop spans 14 amino acids.

The chain is built from TRBV28 and TRBJ2-5; possibly TRBD2 for D (6 bases). V was pared by 4 bases and J by 2 bases, with 20 bases between. CDR1 MDHEN and CDR2 SYDVKM come from the germline V gene. The CDR3 loop spans 17 amino acids. The CDR3, as DNA: TGTGCCAGCAGTTCCCAGGAGGTGGGTAGCGGACAAGAGACCCAGTACTTC. Its protein is CASSSQEVGSGQETQYF.

The V call is TRBV5-1, the J call TRBJ1-2; D not resolved. V was cut by 0 bases and J by 0 bases, with 6 bases left in between. Germline V gene sequence: CDR1 SGHRS, CDR2 YFSETQ. CDR3 length equals 14 residues. The CDR3 DNA reads as TGCGCCAGCAGCTTGGGACCTTCTAACTATGGCTACACCTTC. This gives the protein CASSLGPSNYGYTF.

This clone was seen more than once but under ten times. The chain combines TRBV28 with TRBJ2-1, with TRBD1 matching 9 bases. V was clipped by 6 bases and J by 7 bases; unmatched bases: 7. In germline, CDR1 is MDHEN, CDR2 SYDVKM. This CDR3 is 14 amino acids long. The CDR3 bases are TGTGCCAGCAGCCCCGCCGGGACAGGGAATGAGCAGTTCTTC. It translates to CASSPAGTGNEQFF.